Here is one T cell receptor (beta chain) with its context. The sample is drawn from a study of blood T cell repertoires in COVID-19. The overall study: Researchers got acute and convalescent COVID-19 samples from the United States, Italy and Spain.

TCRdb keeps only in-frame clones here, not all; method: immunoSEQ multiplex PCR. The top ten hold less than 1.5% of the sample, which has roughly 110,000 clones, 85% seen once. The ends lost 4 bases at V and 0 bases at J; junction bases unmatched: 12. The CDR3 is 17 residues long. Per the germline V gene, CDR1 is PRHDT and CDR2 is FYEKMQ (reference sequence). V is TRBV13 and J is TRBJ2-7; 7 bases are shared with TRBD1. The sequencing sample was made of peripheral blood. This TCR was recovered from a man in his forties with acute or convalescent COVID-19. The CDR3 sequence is CASSSLMGDRDSYEQYF. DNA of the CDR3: TGTGCCAGCAGCTCTCTCATGGGAGACAGGGACTCCTACGAGCAGTACTTC.